The rows below give T cell receptor beta chains drawn from one sample of a study of control samples from healthy donors and cancer patients. Libraries were prepared by immunoSEQ multiplex PCR; TCRdb keeps only in-frame clonotypes and omits some of them. The profile shows 150,000 or so clones, over 85% of them singletons. The sequencing input was blood. The receptor set was obtained from a man between 40 and 49 years old in good health. The CDR3 runs from the conserved cysteine through the conserved F or W. D genes are given only for firm matches. The size entry is marked missing in some rows and otherwise reads once, few, many or a size class.

d_call,clone_size,v_call,j_call,cdr3_aa,cdr3_nt
TRBD1,-,TRBV19,TRBJ1-2,CASRAGTGGVYGYTF,TGTGCCAGTAGGGCCGGGACAGGGGGCGTCTATGGCTACACCTTC
TRBD2,-,TRBV5-6,TRBJ2-2,CASSFRASGLRGVAGELFF,TGTGCCAGCAGCTTTCGAGCGTCGGGACTAAGAGGTGTGGCCGGGGAGCTGTTTTTT
-,once,TRBV5-1,TRBJ1-6,CASSLVGSRGGSPLHF,TGCGCCAGCAGCTTGGTTGGTAGCAGGGGCGGTTCACCCCTCCACTTT
-,-,TRBV27,TRBJ1-2,CASSLSGYSYGYTF,TGTGCCAGCAGTTTATCGGGGTATTCCTATGGCTACACCTTC
-,-,TRBV11-3,TRBJ1-1,CASSPDHNTEAFF,TGTGCCAGCAGCCCAGACCATAACACTGAAGCTTTCTTT
-,-,TRBV5-1,TRBJ1-2,CASSLVQGRGVGGYTF,TGCGCCAGCAGCTTGGTCCAGGGAAGGGGCGTTGGTGGCTACACCTTC
-,-,TRBV12-3/TRBV12-4,TRBJ1-1,CASSLGGKAEAFF,TGTGCCAGCAGTCTCGGGGGGAAGGCTGAAGCTTTCTTT
-,-,TRBV28,TRBJ1-1,CASSFVSGRAFF,TGTGCCAGCAGTTTTGTTTCAGGTAGGGCTTTCTTT
-,-,TRBV5-1,TRBJ1-2,CASSLAPGAGGGYTF,TGCGCCAGCAGCTTGGCCCCAGGGGCAGGCGGGGGCTACACCTTC
TRBD1,-,TRBV5-1,TRBJ2-7,CASSSRQGPPEQYF,TGCGCCAGCAGCTCTCGACAGGGACCCCCCGAGCAGTACTTC
-,-,TRBV7-2,TRBJ1-1,CASSLASTQNTEAFF,TGTGCCAGCAGCTTAGCCTCCACCCAAAACACTGAAGCTTTCTTT
TRBD1,-,TRBV5-1,TRBJ1-2,CASSRDRDGGYTF,TGCGCCAGCAGCAGGGACAGGGATGGCGGCTACACCTTC
TRBD1,-,TRBV27,TRBJ2-2,CASSPSIQGAGTGELFF,TGTGCCAGCAGTCCAAGTATACAGGGGGCGGGAACCGGGGAGCTGTTTTTT
-,once,TRBV6-5,TRBJ1-1,CASSYSGGRDTEAFF,TGTGCCAGCAGTTACTCGGGGGGCAGGGACACTGAAGCTTTCTTT
TRBD1,-,TRBV6-5,TRBJ1-2,CASSLDRGRSGYTF,TGTGCCAGCAGCCTTGACAGGGGGCGAAGTGGCTACACCTTC
-,-,TRBV18,TRBJ1-2,CASSPPAQGYGYTF,TGTGCCAGCTCACCCCCGGCGCAGGGCTATGGCTACACCTTC
-,once,TRBV7-9,TRBJ2-7,CASSFGVYEQYF,TGTGCCAGCAGCTTCGGGGTCTACGAGCAGTACTTC
-,-,TRBV4-3,TRBJ1-3,CASSQDLRGAGNTIYF,TGCGCCAGCAGCCAAGATCTGCGGGGTGCTGGAAACACCATATATTTT
-,-,TRBV7-9,TRBJ1-5,CASSLAHGESNQPQHF,TGTGCCAGCAGCTTAGCGCATGGGGAGAGCAATCAGCCCCAGCATTTT
TRBD2,-,TRBV3-1/TRBV3-2,TRBJ2-5,CASSQGLGGSGFQETQYF,TGTGCCAGCAGCCAAGGGTTGGGGGGTAGCGGGTTTCAAGAGACCCAGTACTTC
TRBD2,-,TRBV28,TRBJ2-1,CASSPTSGGFYNEQFF,TGTGCCAGCAGTCCCACTAGCGGGGGGTTCTACAATGAGCAGTTCTTC
-,-,TRBV29-1,TRBJ2-7,CSVLIRGYEQYF,TGCAGCGTTCTTATAAGGGGCTACGAGCAGTACTTC